Below, one T cell receptor (beta chain) is given with its context. This clonotype was counted only a few times. Its recognized antigen is unknown. No much larger clone is present one base from it, and per-base qualities are unavailable. This sample is drawn from a study of CD8 T cells in ankylosing spondylitis (dated by TCRdb to 2017 to 2019). In the study overall: To find TCR variants linked to disease, the study profiled T cell receptor beta repertoires in ankylosing spondylitis patients and healthy donors. The full study cohort was made up of about 24 ankylosing spondylitis patients and roughly 100 healthy donors. Peripheral blood was sampled, and synovial fluid was also collected from ankylosing spondylitis patients. Study-wide findings and limitations: Some motif variants were previously reported in synovial fluid and blood of reactive arthritis patients, suggesting common disease-initiation mechanisms. Blood from ankylosing spondylitis patients appeared to be characterized by a TCR beta motif composed of under 10 highly homologous amino acid variants. The disease-linked clones had a CD8+ phenotype and were found at relatively low frequencies in peripheral blood. According to the report, matched synovial fluid samples from ankylosing spondylitis patients were significantly enriched for the disease-linked clones.

Synovial fluid samples were paired with blood samples taken from the same ankylosing spondylitis patients. Taken from cysteine to phenylalanine, the CDR3 has 15 residues. Left in the record is the CDR3 DNA by itself, 45 bases read in frame from the first base. V has 2 bases trimmed and J has 6 bases trimmed; junction bases matching no gene number 4. The germline V gene specifies SGDLS as CDR1 and YYNGEE as CDR2. Instrument on record: Illumina HiSeq 2500. TCR beta libraries were prepared by quantitative 5'-RACE with molecular barcodes. Turning to the authors' computational methods: A new computational method, built on a probabilistic model of VDJ rearrangement, was used to identify disease-linked TCR variants. TCRdb reran the public reads through fastp at Q25 and MiXCR, keeping productive beta chains. Under each unique CDR3 protein, matching rows form one entry showing the most common genes and DNA. V and J calls and clone size were set by TCRdb, not the authors. Counted in this sample were approximately 100,000 distinct CDR3 sequences; more than 20% of them appeared once. Together, the top ten hold 9% to 15% of the sample.

The rearrangement joined TRBV9 to TRBJ2-2; TRBD2 aligns with 10 central bases. Sequenced sample: synovial fluid, either unsorted or a sorted T cell fraction (not recorded which). This TCR was sampled from a male donor with ankylosing spondylitis. The DNA is TGTGCCAGCAGCGTTTCTAGCGGGAGAGCCGGGGAGCTGTTTTTT. Translated, this gives CASSVSSGRAGELFF.